This TCR beta chain derives from a study of PD-L1 blockade in urothelial cancer. As to this clone: As yet, its antigen is unknown.

Clones were sequenced by immunoSEQ multiplex PCR, and TCRdb holds only the in-frame ones, with some missing. The sample holds roughly 100,000 clones, roughly 83% seen once. This CDR3 region has 13 residues. V was shortened by 3 bases and J by 3 bases, with 10 bases between the two germline ends. Germline assignment: CDR1 SGDLS and CDR2 YYNGEE. Time point described: peripheral blood 6 weeks after treatment start. Findings of the study overall: In blood at 3 weeks, tumor-associated clones expanded more among patients with durable benefit.

This sample comprised PBMCs, obtained around atezolizumab (anti-PD-L1) treatment. The TCR sequence derives from a man aged 70-80 years with urothelial cancer. The V call is TRBV9, the J call TRBJ2-7; possibly TRBD2 for D (6 bases). The CDR3 protein is CASSGGGVYEQYF. CDR3 bases: TGTGCCAGCAGCGGGGGAGGCGTCTACGAGCAGTACTTC.